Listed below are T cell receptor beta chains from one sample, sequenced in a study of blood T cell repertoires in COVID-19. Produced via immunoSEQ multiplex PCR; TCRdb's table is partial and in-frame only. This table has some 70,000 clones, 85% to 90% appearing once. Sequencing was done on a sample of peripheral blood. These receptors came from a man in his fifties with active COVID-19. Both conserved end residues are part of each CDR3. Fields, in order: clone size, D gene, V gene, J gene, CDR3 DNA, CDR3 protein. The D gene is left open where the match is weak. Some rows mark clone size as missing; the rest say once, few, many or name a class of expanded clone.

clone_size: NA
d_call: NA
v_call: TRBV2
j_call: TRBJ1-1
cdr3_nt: TGTGCCAGCAGTGATTGGTCAGGGGCATACACTGAAGCTTTCTTT
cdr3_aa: CASSDWSGAYTEAFF

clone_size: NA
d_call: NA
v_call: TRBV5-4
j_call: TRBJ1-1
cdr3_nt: TGTGCCAGCAGCTTTCGGGAGTTGGACACTGAAGCTTTCTTT
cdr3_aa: CASSFRELDTEAFF

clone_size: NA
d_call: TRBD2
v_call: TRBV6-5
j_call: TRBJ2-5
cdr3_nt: TGTGCCAGCAGTTACTCAAGCGGGGGGGGGACCCAGTACTTC
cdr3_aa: CASSYSSGGGTQYF

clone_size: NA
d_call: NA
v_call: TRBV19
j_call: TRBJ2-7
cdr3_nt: TGTGCCAGTAGTACCGTCCCGATGTTTAGGCAGTACTTC
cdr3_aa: CASSTVPMFRQYF

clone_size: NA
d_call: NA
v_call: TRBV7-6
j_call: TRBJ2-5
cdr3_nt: TGTGCCAGCAGCTTAGCCGGGGCTAGCGCTCAAGAGACCCAGTACTTC
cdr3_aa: CASSLAGASAQETQYF

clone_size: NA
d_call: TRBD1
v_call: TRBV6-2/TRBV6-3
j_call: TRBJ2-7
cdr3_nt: TGTGCCAGCAGTTCGGCCGGGACAGGGCTGTACGAGCAGTACTTC
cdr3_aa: CASSSAGTGLYEQYF

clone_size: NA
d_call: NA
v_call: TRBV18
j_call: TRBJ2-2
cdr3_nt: TGTGCCAGCTCAGGCCCCCAGAACACCGGGGAGCTGTTTTTT
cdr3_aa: CASSGPQNTGELFF

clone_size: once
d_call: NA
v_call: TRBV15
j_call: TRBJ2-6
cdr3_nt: TGTGCCACCAGCAGAGACAGGGTCACAGGGGCCAACGTCCTGACTTTC
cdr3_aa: CATSRDRVTGANVLTF

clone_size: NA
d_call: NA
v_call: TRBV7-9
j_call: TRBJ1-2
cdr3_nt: TGTGCCAGCAGCTTAGTAGGTCAGGGTTATGGCTACACCTTC
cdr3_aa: CASSLVGQGYGYTF

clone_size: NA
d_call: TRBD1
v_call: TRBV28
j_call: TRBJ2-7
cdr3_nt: TGTGCCAGCAGGCAAACCGGGACAGGCACTTTCTACGAGCAGTACTTC
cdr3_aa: CASRQTGTGTFYEQYF

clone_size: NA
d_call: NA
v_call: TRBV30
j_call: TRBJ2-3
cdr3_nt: TGTGCCTGGAGTGTAGGCCAGGGCAAAACAGATACGCAGTATTTT
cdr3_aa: CAWSVGQGKTDTQYF

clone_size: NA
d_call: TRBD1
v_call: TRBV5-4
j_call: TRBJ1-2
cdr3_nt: TGTGCCAGCAGCCCGAAGGACAGGGGGCTATATGGCTACACCTTC
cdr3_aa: CASSPKDRGLYGYTF

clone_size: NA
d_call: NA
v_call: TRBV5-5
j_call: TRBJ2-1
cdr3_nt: TGTGCCAGCAGCTTGGGGGGGCCCAATGAGCAGTTCTTC
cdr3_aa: CASSLGGPNEQFF

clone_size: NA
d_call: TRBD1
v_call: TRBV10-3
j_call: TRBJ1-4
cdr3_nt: TGTGCCATCAGGGGGACAGGGACCAATGAAAAACTGTTTTTT
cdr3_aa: CAIRGTGTNEKLFF

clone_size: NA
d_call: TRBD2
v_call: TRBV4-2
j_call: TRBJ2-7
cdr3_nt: TGTGCCAGCAGCCAAGAGGTACTAGCGGGGACCCGCTCCTACGAGCAGTACTTC
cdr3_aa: CASSQEVLAGTRSYEQYF

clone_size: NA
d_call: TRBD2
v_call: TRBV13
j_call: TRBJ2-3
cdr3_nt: TGTGCCAGCAGCTTCGGACTAGCGGGCTCTAGCACAGATACGCAGTATTTT
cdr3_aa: CASSFGLAGSSTDTQYF

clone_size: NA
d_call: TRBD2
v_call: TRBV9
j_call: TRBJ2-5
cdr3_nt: TGTGCCAGCCCGTCGGCTAGCGGGGGGTGGGAAGAGACCCAGTACTTC
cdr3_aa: CASPSASGGWEETQYF

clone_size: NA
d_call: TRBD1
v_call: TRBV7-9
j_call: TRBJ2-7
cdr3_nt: TGTGCCAGCAGCTTAGTTTCAGGGGGCCTGTACGAGCAGTACTTC
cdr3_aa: CASSLVSGGLYEQYF

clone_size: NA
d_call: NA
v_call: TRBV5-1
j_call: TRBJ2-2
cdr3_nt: TGCGCCAGCAGCTTGGGTGCGGGGGCTGGCACCGGGGAGCTGTTTTTT
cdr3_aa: CASSLGAGAGTGELFF

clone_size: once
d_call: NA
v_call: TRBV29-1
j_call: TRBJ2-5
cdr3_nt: TGCAGCACCGCCCACACCGACCAAGAGACCCAGTACTTC
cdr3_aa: CSTAHTDQETQYF

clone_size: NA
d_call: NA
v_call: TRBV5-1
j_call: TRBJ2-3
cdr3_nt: TGCGCCAGCAGTTCCGGGACACCGGAAGATACGCAGTATTTT
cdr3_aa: CASSSGTPEDTQYF

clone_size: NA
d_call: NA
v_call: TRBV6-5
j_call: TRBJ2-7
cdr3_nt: TGTGCCAGCAGTTTCCGGGAGTGGTACGAGCAGTACTTC
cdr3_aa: CASSFREWYEQYF

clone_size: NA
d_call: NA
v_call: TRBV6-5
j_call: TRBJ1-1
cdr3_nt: TGTGCCAGCAGGGGAAGGACAGTCAAGAACACTGAAGCTTTCTTT
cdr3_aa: CASRGRTVKNTEAFF

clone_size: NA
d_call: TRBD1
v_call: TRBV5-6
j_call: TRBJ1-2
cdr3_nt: TGTGCCAGCAGCTTGTCGGGCAGGGGGCTCTATGGCTACACCTTC
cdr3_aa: CASSLSGRGLYGYTF

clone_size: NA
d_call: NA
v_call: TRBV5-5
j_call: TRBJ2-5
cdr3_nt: TGTGCCAGCAGCGCGGATGACGGACAAGAGACCCAGTACTTC
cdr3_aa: CASSADDGQETQYF

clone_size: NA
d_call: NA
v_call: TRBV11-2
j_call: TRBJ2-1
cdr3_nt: TGTGCCAGCAGCTTCAAGAGCCCCCATAGCGTTCCCTACAATGAGCAGTTCTTC
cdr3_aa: CASSFKSPHSVPYNEQFF

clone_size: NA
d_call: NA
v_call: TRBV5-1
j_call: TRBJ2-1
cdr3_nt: TGCGCCAGCAGCGCCACTACCTCTTCACTTTACAATGAGCAGTTCTTC
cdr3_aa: CASSATTSSLYNEQFF

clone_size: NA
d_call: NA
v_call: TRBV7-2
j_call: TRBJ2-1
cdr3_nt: TGTGCCAGCAGCTTAGGAAGGGGCACCTACAATGAGCAGTTCTTC
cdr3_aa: CASSLGRGTYNEQFF

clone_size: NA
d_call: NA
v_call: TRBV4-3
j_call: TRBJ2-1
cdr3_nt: TGCGCCAGCAGCCAAGATCTGGGCAGGGGGGTTCCGACACCCGAGCAGTTCTTC
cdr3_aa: CASSQDLGRGVPTPEQFF

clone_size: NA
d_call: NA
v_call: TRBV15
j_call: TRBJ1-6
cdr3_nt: TGTGCCACCAGCAGAGGAACAGGGCGCCCTAATTCACCCCTCCACTTT
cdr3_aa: CATSRGTGRPNSPLHF

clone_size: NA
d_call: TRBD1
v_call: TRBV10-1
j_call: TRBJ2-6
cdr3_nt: TGCGCCAGCAGCCGAGGGGGCAGCTCTGGGGCCAACGTCCTGACTTTC
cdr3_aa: CASSRGGSSGANVLTF

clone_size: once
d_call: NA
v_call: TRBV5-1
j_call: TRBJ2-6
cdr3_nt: TGCGCCAGCAGAGCTTCTCTTAGTGCTGGGGCCAACGTCCTGACTTTC
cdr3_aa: CASRASLSAGANVLTF

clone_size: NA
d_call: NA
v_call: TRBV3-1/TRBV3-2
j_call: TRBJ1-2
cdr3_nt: TGTGCCAGCAGCCAAGGGTCGGGTGGCTACACCTTC
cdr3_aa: CASSQGSGGYTF

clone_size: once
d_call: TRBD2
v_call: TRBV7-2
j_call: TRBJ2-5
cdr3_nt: TGTGCCAGCAGCATAAGCGGGGGGGTCCAAGAGACCCAGTACTTC
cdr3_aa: CASSISGGVQETQYF

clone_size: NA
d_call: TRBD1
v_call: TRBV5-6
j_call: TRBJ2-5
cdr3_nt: TGTGCCAGCAGCTTGGATGTAGGGGGCGCGGGGACCCAGTACTTC
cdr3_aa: CASSLDVGGAGTQYF

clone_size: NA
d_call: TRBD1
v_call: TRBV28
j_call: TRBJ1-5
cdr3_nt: TGTGCCAGCAGTTCGGGACAGGGGGAAAAACAGCCCCAGCATTTT
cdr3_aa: CASSSGQGEKQPQHF

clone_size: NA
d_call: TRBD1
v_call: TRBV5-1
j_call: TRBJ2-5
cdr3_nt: TGCGCCAGCAGCCCAGGGGGCACAGAGACCCAGTACTTC
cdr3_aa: CASSPGGTETQYF

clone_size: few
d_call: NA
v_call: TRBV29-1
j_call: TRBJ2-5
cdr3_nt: TGCAGCTCCCAGGGTTCGGGTGAGACCCAGTACTTC
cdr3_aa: CSSQGSGETQYF

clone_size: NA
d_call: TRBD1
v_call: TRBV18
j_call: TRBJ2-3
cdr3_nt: TGTGCCAGCTCAACCGGGACAGATAGCACAGATACGCAGTATTTT
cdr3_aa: CASSTGTDSTDTQYF

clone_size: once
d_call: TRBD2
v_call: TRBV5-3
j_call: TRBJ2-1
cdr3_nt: TGTGCCAGAAGCTTGGTTTTAGCGGGGGGACAAGGTGATGAGCAGTTCTTC
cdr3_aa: CARSLVLAGGQGDEQFF

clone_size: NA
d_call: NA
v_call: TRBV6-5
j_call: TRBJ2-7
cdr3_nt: TGTGCCAGCAGTTACTCGGGCAGGGCCTACGAGCAGTACTTC
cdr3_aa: CASSYSGRAYEQYF